The 20 T cell receptor beta chains below all came from one sample that was sequenced in a study of cytomegalovirus exposure and HLA in healthy donors. The PCR used 60 Vbeta and 13 Jbeta primers. The assay was immunoSEQ multiplex PCR, and TCRdb's table has in-frame clones only and misses some. This sample's table has about 130,000 clones. Sequenced: PBMCs. All receptors derive from a woman in her sixties or seventies in good health and CMV-seronegative.

The chain couples TRBV2 to TRBJ1-5; possible D gene TRBD1, 5 bases. Germline lookup yields CDR1 SNHLY and CDR2 FYNNEI. The length of the CDR3 is 14 residues. The V end lost 5 bases, the J end lost 5 bases, and 13 bases lay between the germline ends. The CDR3 is CASSYSTGDQPQHF. The CDR3 bases are TGTGCCAGCAGTTATAGTACGGGGGATCAGCCCCAGCATTTT.

The chain carries TRBV2 and TRBJ1-1; weak D call: TRBD1 (6 bases). CDR1 and CDR2 (germline): SNHLY, FYNNEI. V was cut by 5 bases and J by 4 bases, with 14 bases left in between. There are 14 residues in the CDR3. CDR3 sequence (DNA): TGTGCCAGCAGTACAGGGTATGAAGGCACTGAAGCTTTCTTT. This codes for CASSTGYEGTEAFF.

This chain connects TRBV5-6 to TRBJ2-5; 10 bases match TRBD2. Germline V gives CDR1 SGHDT, CDR2 YYEEEE. J lost 1 base, V lost 2 bases, and 14 bases had no gene match. The CDR3 has 19 amino acids. The CDR3 DNA is TGTGCCAGCAGCTTCAGGGTCCAGCGGGGGGGCCACAGCCAAGAGACCCAGTACTTC. The encoded protein is CASSFRVQRGGHSQETQYF.

The V gene is TRBV5-1, the J gene TRBJ2-7, with D tentatively TRBD1 (5 bases). V dropped 4 bases and J dropped 2 bases, with 13 bases sitting between them. The germline V gene encodes CDR1 SGHRS and CDR2 YFSETQ. The CDR3 runs 14 residues. CDR3 nucleotides: TGCGCCAGCAGCCTGACAGTATATACCTACGAGCAGTACTTC. Translated, it gives CASSLTVYTYEQYF.

The chain joins TRBV11-3 to TRBJ1-1; perhaps TRBD1 as D (6 bases). Trimming cost V 3 bases and J 0 bases, with 14 bases left between them. From germline, CDR1 is SGHNT and CDR2 YENEEA. The CDR3 is 16 amino acids. The CDR3 loop is CASSLGGASMNTEAFF. For the CDR3, the DNA is TGTGCCAGCAGCTTGGGGGGGGCGTCCATGAACACTGAAGCTTTCTTT. The variable domain in full, completed from reference TRBV11-3 and TRBJ1-1, reads EAGVVQSPRYKIIEKKQPVAFWCNPISGHNTLYWYLQNLGQGPELLIRYENEEAVDDSQLPKDRFSAERLKGVDSTLKIQPAELGDSAVYLCASSLGGASMNTEAFFGQGTRLTVV.

CDR3 in amino acids: CALGGDSSYEQYF. DNA of the CDR3: TGTGCCTTAGGGGGGGATAGCTCCTACGAGCAGTACTTC. This sequence joins TRBV28 and TRBJ2-7, with D possibly TRBD2 on 7 matching bases. CDR3 length equals 13 residues. Trimming took 11 bases from V and 0 from J, leaving 14 bases between them. Per germline, CDR1 MDHEN and CDR2 SYDVKM.

The chain couples TRBV30 to TRBJ2-1; D not resolved. CDR1 is GTSNPN, CDR2 SVGIG, per germline (reference sequence). The CDR3 loop spans 13 amino acids. The germline V and J ends were trimmed by 2 bases and 8 bases, with 13 bases remaining between them. CDR3 nucleotide sequence: TGTGCCTGGAGTTTGCTAGTTACCTATGAGCAGTTCTTC. It translates to CAWSLLVTYEQFF. Full variable domain (remainder filled in from reference TRBV30 and TRBJ2-1): SQTIHQWPATLVQPVGSPLSLECTVEGTSNPNLYWYRQAAGRGLQLLFYSVGIGQISSEVPQNLSASRPQDRQFILSSKKLLLSDSGFYLCAWSLLVTYEQFFGPGTRLTVL.

The chain links TRBV7-9 to TRBJ2-7; D may be TRBD2 (5 bases). The V end was cut by 2 bases, the J end by 5 bases, with 10 bases between. CDR3 length equals 13 residues. Germline lookup yields CDR1 SEHNR and CDR2 FQNEAQ (reference sequence). CDR3 loop: CASSLLATDEQYF. The CDR3 DNA sequence: TGTGCCAGCAGCTTACTAGCAACGGACGAGCAGTACTTC.

The rearrangement uses TRBV6-1 and TRBJ1-5; TRBD1 is a possible D gene (5 bases). This CDR3 contains 15 residues. The germline V and J ends were trimmed by 6 bases and 0 bases, with 12 bases remaining between them. CDR1 and CDR2 from the germline V gene are MNHNS and SASEGT. Here the CDR3 DNA reads TGTGCCAGCAGCGTGAGCCAGGGTAGCAATCAGCCCCAGCATTTT. Protein sequence: CASSVSQGSNQPQHF.

J is TRBJ1-5 and V is TRBV18; perhaps TRBD1 as D (5 bases). V dropped 0 bases and J dropped 4 bases, with 7 bases sitting between them. This CDR3 comprises 14 residues. The germline CDR1 and CDR2 sequences are KGHSH and LQKENI. In DNA, the CDR3 is TGTGCCAGCTCACCACCGGGGGGAAATCAGCCCCAGCATTTT. It is translated as CASSPPGGNQPQHF. Full variable domain (missing parts from reference TRBV18 and TRBJ1-5): NAGVMQNPRHLVRRRGQEARLRCSPMKGHSHVYWYRQLPEEGLKFMVYLQKENIIDESGMPKERFSAEFPKEGPSILRIQQVVRGDSAAYFCASSPPGGNQPQHFGDGTRLSIL.

This chain uses TRBV2 with TRBJ1-1; D is unresolved. V gave up 10 bases and J gave up 0 bases, with 12 bases separating them. CDR1 and CDR2 from the germline V gene are SNHLY and FYNNEI. The CDR3 runs 13 residues. CDR3 sequence (DNA): TGTGCCACTGGACTAGGATTGAACACTGAAGCTTTCTTT. It encodes CATGLGLNTEAFF.

This chain connects TRBV6-1 to TRBJ2-1; 9 bases are shared with TRBD2. CDR3 length: 14 residues. Trimming took 7 bases from V and 1 from J; bases not matched to a gene: 2. CDR1 MNHNS and CDR2 SASEGT come from the germline V gene. This chain's CDR3 is CASKLAGSYNEQFF. In DNA form, the CDR3 reads TGTGCCAGCAAGCTAGCGGGGTCCTACAATGAGCAGTTCTTC.

V usage is TRBV2 and J usage is TRBJ2-7; 7 nucleotides align to TRBD2. J gave up 0 bases and V 10 bases, and 9 bases lay outside the gene matches. Germline V gives CDR1 SNHLY, CDR2 FYNNEI. The CDR3 runs 14 residues. The CDR3 bases are TGTGCCACCCAATCCGGGACTACCTCCTACGAGCAGTACTTC. Translating gives CATQSGTTSYEQYF. The full variable domain, its missing parts supplied by reference TRBV2 and TRBJ2-7, is EPEVTQTPSHQVTQMGQEVILRCVPISNHLYFYWYRQILGQKVEFLVSFYNNEISEKSEIFDDQFSVERPDGSNFTLKIRSTKLEDSAMYFCATQSGTTSYEQYFGPGTRLTVT.

The chain couples TRBV28 to TRBJ1-1; D call uncertain. CDR1 and CDR2 from the germline V gene are MDHEN and SYDVKM. The V and J ends lost 7 bases and 8 bases respectively, with 14 bases between them. The length of the CDR3 is 12 residues. The CDR3, as DNA: TGTGCCAGCACCCTTTCCCAGACAGAAGCTTTCTTT. This sequence encodes CASTLSQTEAFF.

The genes are TRBV19 and TRBJ2-2, with 8 bases lining up with TRBD1. This CDR3 has 15 residues. CDR1 is LNHDA, CDR2 SQIVND, per germline (reference sequence). The V and J ends lost 5 bases and 4 bases, in that order; junction bases with no gene match: 6. The CDR3 DNA is TGTGCCAGTAGTTCCCAGGGGGCGGGCACCGGGGAGCTGTTTTTT. This encodes CASSSQGAGTGELFF. The complete variable domain, with remaining parts taken from reference TRBV19 and TRBJ2-2, reads DGGITQSPKYLFRKEGQNVTLSCEQNLNHDAMYWYRQDPGQGLRLIYYSQIVNDFQKGDIAEGYSVSREKKESFPLTVTSAQKNPTAFYLCASSSQGAGTGELFFGEGSRLTVL.

The V call is TRBV28, the J call TRBJ1-3; the match to TRBD1 covers 7 bases. Trimming removed 5 bases from V and 0 bases from J; junction bases left unmatched: 4. Germline-derived CDR1 and CDR2 are MDHEN and SYDVKM. The CDR3 contains 15 residues. CDR3 bases: TGTGCCAGCAGTCAGGGACAGCTCTCTGGAAACACCATATATTTT. Amino acids: CASSQGQLSGNTIYF.

The chain employs TRBV28 and TRBJ2-6; D not resolved. The CDR3 contains 14 residues. V lost 1 base to trimming and J lost 2 bases, with 3 bases between them. Germline-derived CDR1 and CDR2 are MDHEN and SYDVKM. The CDR3 nucleotides are TGTGCCAGCAGTTTATTAGCTGGGGCCAACGTCCTGACTTTC. Its protein is CASSLLAGANVLTF.

The CDR3 nucleotides are TGTGCCAGCAGCTTAGGTGGCACGTTAGAAAAACTGTTTTTT. Its protein is CASSLGGTLEKLFF. This chain uses TRBV7-9 with TRBJ1-4; D unclear. Germline V gives CDR1 SEHNR, CDR2 FQNEAQ (reference sequence). The CDR3 has 14 amino acids. Between the trimmed V and J ends, which lost 1 base and 8 bases, there was a span of 11 bases.

The J gene is TRBJ2-7, the V gene TRBV28; 8 bases line up with TRBD2. The length of the CDR3 is 14 residues. CDR1 is MDHEN and CDR2 is SYDVKM in the germline V gene. Losses at the gene ends were 5 bases for V and 4 bases for J; bases not matched to a gene: 7. CDR3 sequence reads: CASSGGGLGYEQYF. Here the CDR3 DNA reads TGTGCCAGCAGTGGGGGGGGACTAGGGTACGAGCAGTACTTC.

With regard to this clone: The junction shows a germline mismatch at one end, possibly a read error. This chain joins TRBV18 and TRBJ1-2; 7 bases fit TRBD1. The CDR3 loop spans 12 amino acids. In germline, CDR1 is KGHSH, CDR2 LQKENI. The CDR3 region has the DNA TGTGCCAGCTCCAGGGACAGAGGTGGCCACACCTTC. Translating it yields CASSRDRGGHTF.